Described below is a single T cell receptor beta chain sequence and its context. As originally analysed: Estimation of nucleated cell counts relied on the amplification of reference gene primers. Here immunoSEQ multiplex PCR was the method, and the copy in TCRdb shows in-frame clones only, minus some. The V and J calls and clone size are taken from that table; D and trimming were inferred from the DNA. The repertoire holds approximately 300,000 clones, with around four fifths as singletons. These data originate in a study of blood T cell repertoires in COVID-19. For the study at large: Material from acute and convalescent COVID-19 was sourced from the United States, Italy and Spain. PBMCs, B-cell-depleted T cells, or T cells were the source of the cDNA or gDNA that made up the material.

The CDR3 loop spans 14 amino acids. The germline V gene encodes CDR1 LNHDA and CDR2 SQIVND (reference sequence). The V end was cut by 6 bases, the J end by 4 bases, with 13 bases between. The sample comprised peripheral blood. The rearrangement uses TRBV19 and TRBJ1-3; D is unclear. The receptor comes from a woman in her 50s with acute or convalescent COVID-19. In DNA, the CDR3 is TGTGCCAGTAGCCACAGCGGGGAAGGAAACACCATATATTTT. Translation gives CASSHSGEGNTIYF.